This TCR beta chain was sequenced in a study of blood T cell repertoires in COVID-19. Overall study: The United States, Italy and Spain provided the acute and convalescent COVID-19 samples. Sample material is recorded as cDNA or gDNA derived from T cells, B-cell-depleted T cells, or PBMCs.

In the study's own analysis: Estimates of nucleated cell counts were drawn from the amplification of reference gene primers. Sequencing used immunoSEQ multiplex PCR; TCRdb keeps in-frame clones, though not all of them. V and J calls and clone size are given by that table; D and trimming were obtained from the DNA. This table holds around 95,000 clones, around four fifths found once. CDR1 is LGHNA, CDR2 YSLEER, per germline. The CDR3 has 14 amino acids. V gave up 3 bases and J gave up 5 bases, with 14 bases separating them. Sequenced material: peripheral blood. This sequence joins TRBV4-3 and TRBJ2-7; D ambiguous. The origin of this receptor is a man aged 70-80 years with active or convalescent COVID-19. CDR3 residues: CASSHEPGLNEQYF. DNA for the CDR3: TGCGCCAGCAGCCACGAACCGGGTCTCAACGAGCAGTACTTC.